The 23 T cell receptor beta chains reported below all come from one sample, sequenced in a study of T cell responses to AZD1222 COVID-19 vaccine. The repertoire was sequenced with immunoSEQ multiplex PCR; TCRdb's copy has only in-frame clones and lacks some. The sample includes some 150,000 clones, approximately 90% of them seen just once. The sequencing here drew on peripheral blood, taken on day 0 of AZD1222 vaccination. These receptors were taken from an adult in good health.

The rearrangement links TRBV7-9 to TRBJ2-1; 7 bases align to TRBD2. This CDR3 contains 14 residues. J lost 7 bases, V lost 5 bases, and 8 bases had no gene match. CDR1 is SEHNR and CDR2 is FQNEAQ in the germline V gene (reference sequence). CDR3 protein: CASSPSNGRNEQFF. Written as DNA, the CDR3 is TGTGCCAGCAGCCCTTCCAACGGGAGGAATGAGCAGTTCTTC.

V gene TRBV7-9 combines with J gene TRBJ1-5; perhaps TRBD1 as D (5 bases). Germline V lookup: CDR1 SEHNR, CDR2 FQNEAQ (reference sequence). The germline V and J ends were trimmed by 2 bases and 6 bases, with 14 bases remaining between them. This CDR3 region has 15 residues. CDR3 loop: CASSLWQGETQPQHF. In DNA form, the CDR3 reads TGTGCCAGCAGCTTATGGCAGGGAGAGACTCAGCCCCAGCATTTT.

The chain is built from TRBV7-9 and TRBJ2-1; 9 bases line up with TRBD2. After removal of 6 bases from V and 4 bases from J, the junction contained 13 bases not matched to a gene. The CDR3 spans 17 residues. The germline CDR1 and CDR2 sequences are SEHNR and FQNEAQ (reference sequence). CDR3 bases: TGTGCCAGCAGTTATACCCGGACTAGCGCGTCGTACAATGAGCAGTTCTTC. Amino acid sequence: CASSYTRTSASYNEQFF.

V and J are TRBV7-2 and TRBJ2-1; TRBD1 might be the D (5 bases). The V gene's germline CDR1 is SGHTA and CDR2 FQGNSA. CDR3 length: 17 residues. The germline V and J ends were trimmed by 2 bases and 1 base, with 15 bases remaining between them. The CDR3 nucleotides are TGTGCCAGCAGCTTAATTCCAGGGCTATCTTCCTACAATGAGCAGTTCTTC. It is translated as CASSLIPGLSSYNEQFF. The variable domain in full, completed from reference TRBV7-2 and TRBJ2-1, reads GAGVSQSPSNKVTEKGKDVELRCDPISGHTALYWYRQSLGQGLEFLIYFQGNSAPDKSGLPSDRFSAERTGGSVSTLTIQRTQQEDSAVYLCASSLIPGLSSYNEQFFGPGTRLTVL.

The DNA of the CDR3 is TGTGCCAGCGGTACGACAAGGGGCGGCTACGAGCAGTACTTC. It is translated as CASGTTRGGYEQYF. This chain links TRBV21-1 with TRBJ2-7; the table's D call, TRBD1, was not checked against the DNA. TRBV21-1 has pseudogene status. The length of the CDR3 is 14 residues.

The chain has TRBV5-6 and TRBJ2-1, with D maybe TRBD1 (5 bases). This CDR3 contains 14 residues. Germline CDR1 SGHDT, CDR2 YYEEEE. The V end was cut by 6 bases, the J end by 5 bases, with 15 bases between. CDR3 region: CASIKSDKDNEQFF. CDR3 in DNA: TGTGCCAGCATCAAATCGGACAAAGACAATGAGCAGTTCTTC.

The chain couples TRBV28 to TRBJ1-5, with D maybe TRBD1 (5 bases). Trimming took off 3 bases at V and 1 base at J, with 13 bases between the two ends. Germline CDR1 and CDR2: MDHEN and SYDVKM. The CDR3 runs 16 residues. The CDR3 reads CASSFRVGGSNQPQHF. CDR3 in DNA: TGTGCCAGCAGTTTTCGGGTTGGGGGAAGCAATCAGCCCCAGCATTTT. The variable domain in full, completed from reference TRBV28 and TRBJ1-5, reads DVKVTQSSRYLVKRTGEKVFLECVQDMDHENMFWYRQDPGLGLRLIYFSYDVKMKEKGDIPEGYSVSREKKERFSLILESASTNQTSMYLCASSFRVGGSNQPQHFGDGTRLSIL.

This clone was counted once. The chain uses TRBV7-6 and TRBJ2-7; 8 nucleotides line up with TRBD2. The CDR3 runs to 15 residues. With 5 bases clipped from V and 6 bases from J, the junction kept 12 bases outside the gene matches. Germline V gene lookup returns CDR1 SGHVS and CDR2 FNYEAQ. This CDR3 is CASSPRIGRELEQYF. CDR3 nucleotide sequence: TGTGCCAGCAGCCCCAGGATCGGGAGGGAACTCGAGCAGTACTTC.

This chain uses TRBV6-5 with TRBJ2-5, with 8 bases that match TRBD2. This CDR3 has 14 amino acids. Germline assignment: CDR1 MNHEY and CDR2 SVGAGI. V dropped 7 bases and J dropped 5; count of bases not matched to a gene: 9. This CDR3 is CASTIGGGQETQYF. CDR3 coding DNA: TGTGCCAGCACCATCGGGGGGGGGCAGGAGACCCAGTACTTC.

The CDR3, as DNA: TGTGCCAGCATCCCAGGGGCGACGAGAACTGAAGCTTTCTTT. Protein: CASIPGATRTEAFF. This sequence joins TRBV7-9 and TRBJ1-1, with D possibly TRBD1 on 6 matching bases. CDR1 and CDR2 (germline): SEHNR, FQNEAQ (reference sequence). The V and J ends lost 7 bases and 5 bases respectively, with 17 bases between them. The CDR3 extends over 14 amino acids.

The chain's CDR3 is CATAPSGGTPYEQYF. CDR3 bases: TGTGCCACCGCCCCGAGCGGCGGGACCCCCTACGAGCAGTACTTC. The chain links TRBV24-1 to TRBJ2-7; tentatively, D is TRBD2 (6 bases). The germline V and J ends were trimmed by 9 bases and 2 bases, with 19 bases remaining between them. The CDR3 covers 15 residues. Germline V CDR1 and CDR2: KGHDR, SFDVKD.

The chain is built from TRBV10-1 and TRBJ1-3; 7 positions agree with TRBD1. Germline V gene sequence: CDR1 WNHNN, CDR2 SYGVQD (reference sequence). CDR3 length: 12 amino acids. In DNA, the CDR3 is TGCGCAAGGGGGACAGTGACCGACACCATATATTTT. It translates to CARGTVTDTIYF.

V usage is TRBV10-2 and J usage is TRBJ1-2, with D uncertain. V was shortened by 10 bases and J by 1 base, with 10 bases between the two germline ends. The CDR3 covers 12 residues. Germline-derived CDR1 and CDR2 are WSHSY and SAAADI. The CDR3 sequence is CAIQGDNYGYTF. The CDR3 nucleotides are TGCGCCATTCAAGGTGATAACTATGGCTACACCTTC.

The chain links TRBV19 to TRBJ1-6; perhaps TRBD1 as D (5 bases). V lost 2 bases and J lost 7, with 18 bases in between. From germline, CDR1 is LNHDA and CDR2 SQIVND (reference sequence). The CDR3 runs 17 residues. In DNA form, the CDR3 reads TGTGCCAGTAGTATAATGGGAGGAACAGGAACAAATTCACCCCTCCACTTT. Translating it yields CASSIMGGTGTNSPLHF. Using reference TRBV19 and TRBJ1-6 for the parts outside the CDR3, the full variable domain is DGGITQSPKYLFRKEGQNVTLSCEQNLNHDAMYWYRQDPGQGLRLIYYSQIVNDFQKGDIAEGYSVSREKKESFPLTVTSAQKNPTAFYLCASSIMGGTGTNSPLHFGNGTRLTVT.

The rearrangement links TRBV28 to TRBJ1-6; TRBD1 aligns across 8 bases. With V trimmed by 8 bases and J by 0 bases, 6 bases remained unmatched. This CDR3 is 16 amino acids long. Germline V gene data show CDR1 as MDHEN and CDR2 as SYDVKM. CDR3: CASRDRGSSYNSPLHF. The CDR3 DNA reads TGTGCCAGCCGTGACAGGGGAAGCTCCTATAATTCACCCCTCCACTTT.

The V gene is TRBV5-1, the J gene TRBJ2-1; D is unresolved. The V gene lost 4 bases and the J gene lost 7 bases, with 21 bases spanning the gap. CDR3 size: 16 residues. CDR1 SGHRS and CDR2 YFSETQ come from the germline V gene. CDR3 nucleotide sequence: TGCGCCAGCAGCCCTGGGCCGGGTACTTTGGGGAATGAGCAGTTCTTC. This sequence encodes CASSPGPGTLGNEQFF.

CDR3 sequence: CASSLSGTPPNEQYF. In DNA, the CDR3 is TGTGCCAGCAGCCTTAGCGGGACTCCTCCTAACGAGCAGTACTTC. The rearrangement links TRBV28 to TRBJ2-7, with TRBD2 identical over 8 bases. CDR3 length: 15 amino acids. CDR1 is MDHEN and CDR2 is SYDVKM in the germline V gene. The junction had 12 bases not matched to a gene; V was cut back by 6 bases and J by 5 bases. Full variable domain (remainder filled in from reference TRBV28 and TRBJ2-7): DVKVTQSSRYLVKRTGEKVFLECVQDMDHENMFWYRQDPGLGLRLIYFSYDVKMKEKGDIPEGYSVSREKKERFSLILESASTNQTSMYLCASSLSGTPPNEQYFGPGTRLTVT.

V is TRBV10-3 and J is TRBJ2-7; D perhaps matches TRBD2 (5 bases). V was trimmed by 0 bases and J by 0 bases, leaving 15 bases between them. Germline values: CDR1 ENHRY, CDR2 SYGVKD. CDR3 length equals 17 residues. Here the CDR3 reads CAISESFRAGGSYEQYF. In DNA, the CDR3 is TGTGCCATCAGTGAGTCGTTTAGGGCGGGCGGCTCCTACGAGCAGTACTTC.

The CDR3 DNA follows: TGTGCCAGCAGCTTAATCCAAGGTATTAGCGAGGTGGAGCAGTTCTTC. This gives the protein CASSLIQGISEVEQFF. The rearrangement uses TRBV5-8 and TRBJ2-1, with a weak D call TRBD2 (5 bases). This CDR3 spans 16 amino acids. Germline loops: CDR1 SGHTS, CDR2 YDEGEE. Deletions cut 2 bases from V and 10 bases from J, with 22 bases between.

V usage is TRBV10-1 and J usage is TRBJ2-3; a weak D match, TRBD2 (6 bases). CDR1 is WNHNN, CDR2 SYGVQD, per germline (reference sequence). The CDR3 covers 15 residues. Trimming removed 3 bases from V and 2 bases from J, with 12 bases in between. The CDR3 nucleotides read TGCGCCAGCAGTGATTTGGAGGGTACCACAGATACGCAGTATTTT. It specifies CASSDLEGTTDTQYF.

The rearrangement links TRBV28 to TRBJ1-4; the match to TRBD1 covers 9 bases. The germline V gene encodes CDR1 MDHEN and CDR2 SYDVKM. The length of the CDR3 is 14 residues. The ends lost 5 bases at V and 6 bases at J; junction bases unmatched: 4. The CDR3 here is CASSHTGGDEKLFF. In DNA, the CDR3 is TGTGCCAGCAGTCATACAGGGGGCGATGAAAAACTGTTTTTT.

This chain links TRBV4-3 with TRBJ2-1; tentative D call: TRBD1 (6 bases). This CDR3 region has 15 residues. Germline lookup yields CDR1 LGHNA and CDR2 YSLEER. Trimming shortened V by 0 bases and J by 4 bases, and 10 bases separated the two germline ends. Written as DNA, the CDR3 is TGCGCCAGCAGCCAAGAACAGGGTGTGTACAATGAGCAGTTCTTC. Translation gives CASSQEQGVYNEQFF.

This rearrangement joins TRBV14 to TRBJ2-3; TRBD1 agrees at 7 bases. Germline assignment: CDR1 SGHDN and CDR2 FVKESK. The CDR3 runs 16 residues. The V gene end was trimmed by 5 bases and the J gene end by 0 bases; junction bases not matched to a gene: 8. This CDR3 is CASSRPGTVSTDTQYF. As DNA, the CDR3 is TGTGCCAGCAGCAGACCCGGGACAGTGAGCACAGATACGCAGTATTTT.